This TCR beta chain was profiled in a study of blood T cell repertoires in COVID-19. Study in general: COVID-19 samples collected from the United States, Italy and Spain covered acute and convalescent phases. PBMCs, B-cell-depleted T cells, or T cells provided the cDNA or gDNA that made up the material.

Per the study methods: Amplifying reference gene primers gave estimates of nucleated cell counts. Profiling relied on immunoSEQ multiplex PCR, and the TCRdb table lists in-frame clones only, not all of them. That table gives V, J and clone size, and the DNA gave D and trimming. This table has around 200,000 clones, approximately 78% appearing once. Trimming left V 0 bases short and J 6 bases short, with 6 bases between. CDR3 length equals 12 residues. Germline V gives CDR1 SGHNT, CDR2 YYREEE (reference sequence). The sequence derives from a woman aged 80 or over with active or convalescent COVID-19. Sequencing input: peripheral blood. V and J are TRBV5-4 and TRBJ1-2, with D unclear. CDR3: CASSLAGDGYTF. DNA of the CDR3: TGTGCCAGCAGCTTGGCCGGGGATGGCTACACCTTC.